The entry below gives a single TCR beta chain sequence along with its context. Some clones are missing from TCRdb's copy, which holds only in-frame ones; the method was immunoSEQ multiplex PCR. The data contain about 130,000 clones, 80% to 95% of them singletons. The sample is drawn from a study of control samples from healthy donors and cancer patients. Trimming left V 1 base short and J 5 bases short, with 5 bases between. CDR3 length: 13 residues. Germline CDR1 is KGHSH and CDR2 is LQKENI. The genes are TRBV18 and TRBJ2-2, with D unclear. This clonotype was obtained from a man older than 75 with head and neck cancer. The sample was PBMCs. CDR3 bases: TGTGCCAGCTCACCACAGGAAACCGGGGAGCTGTTTTTT. Translated: CASSPQETGELFF.